The rows below give T cell receptor beta chains drawn from one sample of a study of OX40 agonist ivuxolimab in advanced cancers. The assay was immunoSEQ multiplex PCR, and TCRdb's table has in-frame clones only and misses some. The sample lists over 15,000 clones; about 83% were seen once. This sample comprised CD4+ or CD8+ T cells sorted from blood, obtained in a trial of the OX40 agonist ivuxolimab. These TCRs come from an adult with an advanced solid tumor such as melanoma, head and neck, liver or kidney cancer. CDR3s include the opening cysteine and the closing phenylalanine or tryptophan. Fields, in order: V gene, D gene, clone size, J gene, CDR3 DNA, CDR3 protein. D genes are given only for firm matches. Rows may omit the clone size; those that give it use once, few, many or a size class.

v_gene: TRBV27
d_gene: TRBD1
abundance: -
j_gene: TRBJ2-7
CDR3nt: TGTGCCAGCAGTTTTCAGGGGGCCGTCGCTGAGCAGTACTTC
CDR3aa: CASSFQGAVAEQYF

v_gene: TRBV6-5
d_gene: TRBD1
abundance: -
j_gene: TRBJ2-5
CDR3nt: TGTGCCAGCAGTCCCGGGACAGGGATGCTGGAGACCCAGTACTTC
CDR3aa: CASSPGTGMLETQYF

v_gene: TRBV27
d_gene: -
abundance: -
j_gene: TRBJ1-5
CDR3nt: TGTGCCAGCAGTACCACAGGGTCGGTGCCCCAGCATTTT
CDR3aa: CASSTTGSVPQHF

v_gene: TRBV5-4
d_gene: -
abundance: -
j_gene: TRBJ2-5
CDR3nt: TGTGCCAGCAGCTTGGGAGGGCAAGAGACCCAGTACTTC
CDR3aa: CASSLGGQETQYF

v_gene: TRBV10-3
d_gene: -
abundance: -
j_gene: TRBJ2-5
CDR3nt: TGTGCCATCAGTGAGACAGGTGAACAAGAGACCCAGTACTTC
CDR3aa: CAISETGEQETQYF

v_gene: TRBV7-9
d_gene: -
abundance: -
j_gene: TRBJ2-5
CDR3nt: TGTGCCAGCAGCTTAGTGGTGGCAGGTCAAGAGACCCAGTACTTC
CDR3aa: CASSLVVAGQETQYF

v_gene: TRBV10-3
d_gene: -
abundance: -
j_gene: TRBJ1-6
CDR3nt: TGTGCCATCAGTGGGTATTGGGAAGACGGGCAAAATTCACCCCTCCACTTT
CDR3aa: CAISGYWEDGQNSPLHF

v_gene: TRBV25-1
d_gene: -
abundance: -
j_gene: TRBJ1-3
CDR3nt: TGTGCCAGCAGTGAGCCCATCGTAGGCTCTGGAAACACCATATATTTT
CDR3aa: CASSEPIVGSGNTIYF

v_gene: TRBV2
d_gene: TRBD2
abundance: -
j_gene: TRBJ2-5
CDR3nt: TGTGCCAGCAGCCGGGGGGGAGAGACCCAGTACTTC
CDR3aa: CASSRGGETQYF

v_gene: TRBV27
d_gene: -
abundance: -
j_gene: TRBJ2-3
CDR3nt: TGTGCCAGCCCGTCGCTCGCAAACACAGATACGCAGTATTTT
CDR3aa: CASPSLANTDTQYF

v_gene: TRBV19
d_gene: -
abundance: once
j_gene: TRBJ1-2
CDR3nt: TGTGCCAGTAGTATAGATCTTTACGGCTACACCTTC
CDR3aa: CASSIDLYGYTF

v_gene: TRBV9
d_gene: -
abundance: once
j_gene: TRBJ2-3
CDR3nt: TGTGCCAGCAGCGCGTTCGGCACAGATACGCAGTATTTT
CDR3aa: CASSAFGTDTQYF

v_gene: TRBV7-9
d_gene: TRBD2
abundance: -
j_gene: TRBJ2-1
CDR3nt: TGTGCCAGCACCTTAGGGACTAGCGACCATGAGCAGTTCTTC
CDR3aa: CASTLGTSDHEQFF